This T cell receptor (beta chain) was captured by sequencing in a study of T cells in localized non-small cell lung cancer. Study results and limitations: In adjacent lung appeared a median approximately 57 of the top 100 tumor clones. One tumor region alone was sequenced, and heterogeneity therefore remains possible. Higher blood T cell density tracked longer overall survival. Uninvolved adjacent lung had higher T cell clonality than tumor and all other tissues.

In regard to this clone: Its matching antigen is unknown.

This table comes from immunoSEQ multiplex PCR, and its TCRdb copy is limited to in-frame clones, with some not included. Of 70,000 to 95,000 clones in the sample, approximately 90% were seen once. Per the germline V gene, CDR1 is SGHDT and CDR2 is YYEEEE. This CDR3 has 14 amino acids. The junction had 6 bases not matched to a gene; V was cut back by 5 bases and J by 4 bases. The receptor was isolated from a woman between 35 and 75 years old with stage II squamous cell lung carcinoma. The sequencing used PBMCs, collected before any cancer treatment. This chain joins TRBV5-6 and TRBJ2-7; 10 bases match TRBD1. In DNA, the CDR3 is TGTGCCAGCAGTTTGACAGGGGGCGGGTACGAGCAGTACTTC. This sequence encodes CASSLTGGGYEQYF.